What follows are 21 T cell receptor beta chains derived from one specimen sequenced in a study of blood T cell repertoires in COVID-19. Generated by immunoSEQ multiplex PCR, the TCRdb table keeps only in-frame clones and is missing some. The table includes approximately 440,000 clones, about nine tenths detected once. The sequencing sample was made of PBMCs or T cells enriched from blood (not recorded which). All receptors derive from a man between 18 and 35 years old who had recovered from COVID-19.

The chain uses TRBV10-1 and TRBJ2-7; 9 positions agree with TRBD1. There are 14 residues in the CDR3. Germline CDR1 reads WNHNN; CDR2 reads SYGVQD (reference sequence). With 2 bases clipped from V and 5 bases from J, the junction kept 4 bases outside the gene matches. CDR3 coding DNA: TGCGCCAGCAGTGAGGGGACAGGGAAGGACGAGCAGTACTTC. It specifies CASSEGTGKDEQYF.

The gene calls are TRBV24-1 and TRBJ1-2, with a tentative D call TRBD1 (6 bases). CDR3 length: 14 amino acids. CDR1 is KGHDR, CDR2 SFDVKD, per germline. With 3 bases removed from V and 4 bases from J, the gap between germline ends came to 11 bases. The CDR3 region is CATSDPDRFYGYTF. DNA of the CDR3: TGTGCCACCAGTGATCCCGACAGGTTCTATGGCTACACCTTC.

The CDR3 DNA follows: TGTGCCTGGAGCCGCCCGGGGACTGTTGAAAAACTGTTTTTT. Its translation: CAWSRPGTVEKLFF. The rearrangement joins TRBV30 to TRBJ1-4, with D perhaps TRBD1 (5 bases). V shed 3 bases and J shed 7 bases, with 15 bases lying between them. The germline V gene encodes CDR1 GTSNPN and CDR2 SVGIG (reference sequence). There are 14 residues in the CDR3.

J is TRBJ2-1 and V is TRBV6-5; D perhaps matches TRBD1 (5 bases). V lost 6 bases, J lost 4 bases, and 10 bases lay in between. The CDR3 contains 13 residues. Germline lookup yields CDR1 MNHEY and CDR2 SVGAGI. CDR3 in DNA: TGTGCCAGCAGGTCAGGGTTTTACAATGAGCAGTTCTTC. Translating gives CASRSGFYNEQFF.

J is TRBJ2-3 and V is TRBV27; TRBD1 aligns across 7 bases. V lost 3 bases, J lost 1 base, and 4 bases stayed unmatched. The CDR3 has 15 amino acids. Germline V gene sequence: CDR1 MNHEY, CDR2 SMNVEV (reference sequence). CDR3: CASSFGTGGTDTQYF. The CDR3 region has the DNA TGTGCCAGCAGTTTCGGAACAGGGGGCACAGATACGCAGTATTTT.

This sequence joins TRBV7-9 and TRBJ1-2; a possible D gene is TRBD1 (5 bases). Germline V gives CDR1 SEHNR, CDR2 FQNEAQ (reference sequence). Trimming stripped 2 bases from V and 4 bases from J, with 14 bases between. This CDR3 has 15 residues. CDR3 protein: CASSLTVDRIYGYTF. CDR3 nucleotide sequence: TGTGCCAGCAGCTTAACGGTTGACAGAATCTATGGCTACACCTTC.

The CDR3 DNA reads TGTGCCAGCAGAGTAGGGGGGGTTGCTAACTATGGCTACACCTTC. Encoded protein: CASRVGGVANYGYTF. The gene calls are TRBV6-5 and TRBJ1-2, with D perhaps matching TRBD1 (6 bases). V dropped 6 bases and J dropped 0 bases, with 14 bases sitting between them. Looked up from germline, CDR1 is MNHEY and CDR2 is SVGAGI. This CDR3 region has 15 residues.

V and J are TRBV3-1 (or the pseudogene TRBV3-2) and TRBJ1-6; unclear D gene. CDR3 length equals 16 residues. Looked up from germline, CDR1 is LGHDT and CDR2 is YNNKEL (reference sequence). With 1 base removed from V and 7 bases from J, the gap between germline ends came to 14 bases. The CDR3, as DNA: TGTGCCAGCAGCCAAGGGGGAGGAGGGCTAAATTCACCCCTCCACTTT. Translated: CASSQGGGGLNSPLHF.

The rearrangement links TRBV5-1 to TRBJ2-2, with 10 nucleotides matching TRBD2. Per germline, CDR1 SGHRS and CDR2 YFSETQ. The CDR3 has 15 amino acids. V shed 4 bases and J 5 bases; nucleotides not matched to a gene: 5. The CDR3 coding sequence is TGCGCCAGCAGCGGGGTACTAGCGGGGACCGGGGAGCTGTTTTTT. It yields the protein CASSGVLAGTGELFF.

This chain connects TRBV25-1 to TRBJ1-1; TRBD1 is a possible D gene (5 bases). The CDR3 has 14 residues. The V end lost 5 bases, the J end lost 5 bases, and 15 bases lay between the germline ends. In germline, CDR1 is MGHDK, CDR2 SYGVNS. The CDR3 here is CASSRFIGVTEAFF. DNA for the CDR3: TGTGCCAGCAGTCGGTTTATAGGGGTTACTGAAGCTTTCTTT.

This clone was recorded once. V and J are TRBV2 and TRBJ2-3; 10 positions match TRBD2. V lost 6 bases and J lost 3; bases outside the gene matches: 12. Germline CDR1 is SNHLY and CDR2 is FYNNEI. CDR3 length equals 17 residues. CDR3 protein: CASRGAGGNFLTDTQYF. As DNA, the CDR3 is TGTGCCAGCAGGGGAGCGGGAGGGAACTTCTTAACAGATACGCAGTATTTT. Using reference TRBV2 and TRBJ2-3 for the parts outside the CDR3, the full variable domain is EPEVTQTPSHQVTQMGQEVILRCVPISNHLYFYWYRQILGQKVEFLVSFYNNEISEKSEIFDDQFSVERPDGSNFTLKIRSTKLEDSAMYFCASRGAGGNFLTDTQYFGPGTRLTVL.

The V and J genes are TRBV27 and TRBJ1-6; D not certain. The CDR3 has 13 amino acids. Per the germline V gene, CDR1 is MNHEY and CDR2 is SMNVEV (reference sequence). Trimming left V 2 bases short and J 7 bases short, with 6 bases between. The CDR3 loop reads CASSLNRNSPLHF. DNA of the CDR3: TGTGCCAGCAGTTTAAACAGAAATTCACCCCTCCACTTT.

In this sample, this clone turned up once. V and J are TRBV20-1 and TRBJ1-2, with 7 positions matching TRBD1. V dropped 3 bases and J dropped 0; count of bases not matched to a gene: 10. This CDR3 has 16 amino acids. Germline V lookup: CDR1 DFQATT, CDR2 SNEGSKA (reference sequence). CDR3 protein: CSASSLTTGSNYGYTF. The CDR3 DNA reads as TGCAGTGCTAGTTCCCTGACGACAGGGTCTAACTATGGCTACACCTTC.

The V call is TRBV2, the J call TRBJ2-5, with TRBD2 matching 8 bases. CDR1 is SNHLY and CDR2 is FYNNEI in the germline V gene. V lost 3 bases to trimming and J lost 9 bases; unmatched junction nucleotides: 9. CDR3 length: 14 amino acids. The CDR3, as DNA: TGTGCCAGCAGTGAGACGGGAGGGCCGGGGTCCCAGTACTTC. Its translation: CASSETGGPGSQYF.

CDR3 amino acids: CASSRSWEFPGELFF. The DNA for the CDR3 is TGTGCCAGCAGCCGCAGCTGGGAGTTTCCCGGGGAGCTGTTTTTT. The J gene is TRBJ2-2, the V gene TRBV7-9; D might be TRBD2 (5 bases). Trimming took off 5 bases at V and 6 bases at J, with 16 bases between the two ends. Germline CDR1 reads SEHNR; CDR2 reads FQNEAQ (reference sequence). The CDR3 runs 15 residues.

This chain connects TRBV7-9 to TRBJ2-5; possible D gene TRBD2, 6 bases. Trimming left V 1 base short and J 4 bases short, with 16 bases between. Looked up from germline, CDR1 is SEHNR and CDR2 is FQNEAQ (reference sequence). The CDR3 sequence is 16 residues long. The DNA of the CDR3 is TGTGCCAGCAGCTTAGGTCTCCGGGGGATGCGAGAGACCCAGTACTTC. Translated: CASSLGLRGMRETQYF. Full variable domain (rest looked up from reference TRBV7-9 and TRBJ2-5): DTGVSQNPRHKITKRGQNVTFRCDPISEHNRLYWYRQTLGQGPEFLTYFQNEAQLEKSRLLSDRFSAERPKGSFSTLEIQRTEQGDSAMYLCASSLGLRGMRETQYFGPGTRLLVL.

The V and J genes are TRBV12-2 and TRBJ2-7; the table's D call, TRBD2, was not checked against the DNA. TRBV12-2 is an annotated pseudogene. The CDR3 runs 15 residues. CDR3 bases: TGTGCAAAACTTCTTGGCTGCGGGCAGCGTTCCGAGCAGTACTTC. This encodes CAKLLGCGQRSEQYF.

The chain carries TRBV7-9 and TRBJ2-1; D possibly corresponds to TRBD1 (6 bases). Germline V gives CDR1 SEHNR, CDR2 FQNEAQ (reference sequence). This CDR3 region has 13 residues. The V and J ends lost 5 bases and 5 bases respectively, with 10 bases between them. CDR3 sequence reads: CASSRGQNNEQFF. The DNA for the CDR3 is TGTGCCAGCAGCCGAGGACAGAACAATGAGCAGTTCTTC.

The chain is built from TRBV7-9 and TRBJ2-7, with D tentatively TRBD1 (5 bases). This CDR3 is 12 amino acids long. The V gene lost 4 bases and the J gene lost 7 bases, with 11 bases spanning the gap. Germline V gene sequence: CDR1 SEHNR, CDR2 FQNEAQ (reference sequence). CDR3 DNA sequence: TGTGCCAGCAGCTCCAGGGAATGGGAGCAGTACTTC. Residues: CASSSREWEQYF.

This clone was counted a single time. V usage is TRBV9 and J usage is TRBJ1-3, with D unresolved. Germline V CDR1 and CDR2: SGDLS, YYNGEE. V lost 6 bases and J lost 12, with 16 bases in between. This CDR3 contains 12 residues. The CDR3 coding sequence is TGTGCCAGCACCGACGGCGGGGAGGACATATATTTT. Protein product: CASTDGGEDIYF. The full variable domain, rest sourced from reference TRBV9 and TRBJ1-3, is DSGVTQTPKHLITATGQRVTLRCSPRSGDLSVYWYQQSLDQGLQFLIQYYNGEERAKGNILERFSAQQFPDLHSELNLSSLELGDSALYFCASTDGGEDIYFGEGSWLTVV.

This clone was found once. Written as DNA, the CDR3 is TGTGCCAGCAGTTACTCGAGAGATACCACCGGGGAGCTGTTTTTT. This codes for CASSYSRDTTGELFF. V and J are TRBV6-5 and TRBJ2-2; D gene ambiguous. This CDR3 has 15 amino acids. CDR1 and CDR2 from the germline V gene are MNHEY and SVGAGI. The V end lost 0 bases, the J end lost 4 bases, and 9 bases lay between the germline ends.